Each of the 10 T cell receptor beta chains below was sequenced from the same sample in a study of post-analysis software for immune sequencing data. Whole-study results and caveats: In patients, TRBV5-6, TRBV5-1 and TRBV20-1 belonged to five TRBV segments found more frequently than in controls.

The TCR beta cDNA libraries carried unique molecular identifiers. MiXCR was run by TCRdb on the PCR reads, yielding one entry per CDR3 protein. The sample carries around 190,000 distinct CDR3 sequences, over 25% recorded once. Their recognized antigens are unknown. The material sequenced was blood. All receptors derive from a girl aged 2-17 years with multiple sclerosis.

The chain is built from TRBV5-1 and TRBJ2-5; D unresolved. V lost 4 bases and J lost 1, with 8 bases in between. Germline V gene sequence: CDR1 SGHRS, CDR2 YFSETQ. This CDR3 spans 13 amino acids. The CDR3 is CASSPGIQETQYF. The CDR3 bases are TGCGCCAGCAGCCCGGGTATCCAAGAGACCCAGTACTTC.

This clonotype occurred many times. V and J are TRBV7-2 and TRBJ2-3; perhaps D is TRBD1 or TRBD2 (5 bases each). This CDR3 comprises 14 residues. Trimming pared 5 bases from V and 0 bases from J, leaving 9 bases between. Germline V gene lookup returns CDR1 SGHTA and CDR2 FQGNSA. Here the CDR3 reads CASSLEGSTDTQYF. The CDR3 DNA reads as TGTGCCAGCAGCCTCGAGGGGAGCACAGATACGCAGTATTTT.

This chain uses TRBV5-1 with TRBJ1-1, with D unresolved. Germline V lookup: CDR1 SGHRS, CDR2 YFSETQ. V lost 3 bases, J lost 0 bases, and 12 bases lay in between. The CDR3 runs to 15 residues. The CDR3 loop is CASSSSTVMNTEAFF. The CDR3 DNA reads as TGCGCCAGCAGCTCCTCGACGGTCATGAACACTGAAGCTTTCTTT.

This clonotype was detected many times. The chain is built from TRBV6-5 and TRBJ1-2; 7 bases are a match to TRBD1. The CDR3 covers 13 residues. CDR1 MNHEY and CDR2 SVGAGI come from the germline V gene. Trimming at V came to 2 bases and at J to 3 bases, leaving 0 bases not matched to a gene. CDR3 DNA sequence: TGTGCCAGCAGTTACGACAGGGACTATGGCTACACCTTC. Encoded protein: CASSYDRDYGYTF.

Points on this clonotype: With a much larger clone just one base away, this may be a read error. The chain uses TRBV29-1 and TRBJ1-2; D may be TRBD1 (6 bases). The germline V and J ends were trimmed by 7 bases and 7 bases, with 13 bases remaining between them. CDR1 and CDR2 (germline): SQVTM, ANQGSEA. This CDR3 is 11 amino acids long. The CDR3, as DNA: TGCAGCGCCTTAGGGGGAACTGGCTACACCTTC. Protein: CSALGGTGYTF.

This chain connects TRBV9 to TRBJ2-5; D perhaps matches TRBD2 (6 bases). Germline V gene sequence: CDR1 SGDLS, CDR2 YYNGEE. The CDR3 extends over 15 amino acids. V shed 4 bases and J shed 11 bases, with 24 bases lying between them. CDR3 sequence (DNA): TGTGCCAGCAGCAACCGGGACGCCTCACCGGGGGAGCAGTACTTC. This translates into CASSNRDASPGEQYF.

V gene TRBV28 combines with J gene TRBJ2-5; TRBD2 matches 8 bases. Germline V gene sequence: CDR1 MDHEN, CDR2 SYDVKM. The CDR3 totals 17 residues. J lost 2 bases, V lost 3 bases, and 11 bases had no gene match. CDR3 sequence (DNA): TGTGCCAGCAGTTTCTTTGCAACTAGCGGAGGTCAAGAGACCCAGTACTTC. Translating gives CASSFFATSGGQETQYF.

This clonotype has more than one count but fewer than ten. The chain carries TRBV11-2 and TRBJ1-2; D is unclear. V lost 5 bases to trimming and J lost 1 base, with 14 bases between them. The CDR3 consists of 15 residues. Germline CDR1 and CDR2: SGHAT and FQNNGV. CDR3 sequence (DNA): TGTGCCAGCAGCCCAAGGAGAGAAATTAACTATGGCTACACCTTC. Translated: CASSPRREINYGYTF.

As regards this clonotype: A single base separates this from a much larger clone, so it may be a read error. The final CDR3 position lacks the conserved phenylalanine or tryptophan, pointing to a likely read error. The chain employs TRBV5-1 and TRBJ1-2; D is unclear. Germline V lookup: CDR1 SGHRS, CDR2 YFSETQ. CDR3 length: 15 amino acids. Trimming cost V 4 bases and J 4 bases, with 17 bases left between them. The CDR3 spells CASSPISSLGYGYTV. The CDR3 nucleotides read TGCGCCAGCAGCCCCATCAGTTCTCTTGGCTATGGCTACACCGTC.

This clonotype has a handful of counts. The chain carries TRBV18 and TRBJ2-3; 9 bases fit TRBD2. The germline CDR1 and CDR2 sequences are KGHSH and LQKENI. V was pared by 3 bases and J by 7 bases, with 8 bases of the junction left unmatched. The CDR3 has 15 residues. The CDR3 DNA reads TGTGCCAGCTCACCCCCCGGGACTAGCAGTAATACGCAGTATTTT. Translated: CASSPPGTSSNTQYF.